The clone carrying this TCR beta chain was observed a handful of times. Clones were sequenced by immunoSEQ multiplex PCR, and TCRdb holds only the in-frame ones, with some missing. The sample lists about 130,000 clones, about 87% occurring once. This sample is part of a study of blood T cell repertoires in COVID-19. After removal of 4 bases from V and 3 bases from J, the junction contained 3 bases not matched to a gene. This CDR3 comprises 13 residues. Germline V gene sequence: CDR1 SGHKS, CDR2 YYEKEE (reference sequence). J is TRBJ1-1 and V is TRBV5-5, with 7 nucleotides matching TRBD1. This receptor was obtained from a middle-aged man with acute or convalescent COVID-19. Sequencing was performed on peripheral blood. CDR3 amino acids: CASSKQGHTEAFF. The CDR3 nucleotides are TGTGCCAGCAGCAAACAGGGGCACACTGAAGCTTTCTTT.